Each of the 26 T cell receptor beta chains below was sequenced from the same sample in a study of blood T cell repertoires in COVID-19. Profiling relied on immunoSEQ multiplex PCR, and the TCRdb table lists in-frame clones only, not all of them. The sample has approximately 30,000 clones, under 90% seen once; the top ten hold approximately 16%. The sequencing input was peripheral blood. The receptors originated from a man in his 70s with active COVID-19.

The rearrangement uses TRBV7-2 and TRBJ2-3, with D maybe TRBD2 (5 bases). Germline V gene data show CDR1 as SGHTA and CDR2 as FQGNSA. There are 14 residues in the CDR3. The V end lost 5 bases, the J end lost 0 bases, and 9 bases lay between the germline ends. CDR3 nucleotides: TGTGCCAGCAGCACCAGCGGAAGCACAGATACGCAGTATTTT. This encodes CASSTSGSTDTQYF.

This clone appeared once. The V and J genes are TRBV28 and TRBJ2-3; D is unresolved. Germline loops: CDR1 MDHEN, CDR2 SYDVKM. Trimming removed 6 bases at V and 2 bases at J, with 12 bases between. This CDR3 is 14 amino acids long. The CDR3 coding sequence is TGTGCCAGCAGCCCTCTTCAGTCCACAGATACGCAGTATTTT. Its protein product is CASSPLQSTDTQYF.

The gene calls are TRBV6-2 or TRBV6-3 and TRBJ1-5; 10 bases map to TRBD1. J lost 0 bases, V lost 0 bases, and 8 bases had no gene match. Germline-derived CDR1 and CDR2 are MNHEY and SVGEGT. This CDR3 has 19 amino acids. The CDR3 reads CASSYSRTGGVGSNQPQHF. CDR3 coding DNA: TGTGCCAGCAGTTACTCGAGGACAGGGGGTGTGGGTAGCAATCAGCCCCAGCATTTT.

The V gene is TRBV7-6, the J gene TRBJ2-7; D might be TRBD2 (5 bases). There are 13 residues in the CDR3. Trimming cost V 5 bases and J 2 bases, with 10 bases left between them. The V gene's germline CDR1 is SGHVS and CDR2 FNYEAQ. The CDR3 reads CASSIGGTYEQYF. CDR3 sequence (DNA): TGTGCCAGCAGCATCGGAGGAACCTACGAGCAGTACTTC.

The J gene is TRBJ2-7, the V gene TRBV2; TRBD1 aligns across 10 bases. Per the germline V gene, CDR1 is SNHLY and CDR2 is FYNNEI. V shed 5 bases, J shed 4 bases, and the junction held 5 bases outside the gene matches. The CDR3 length is 14 residues. Here the CDR3 reads CASSRDRGRYEQYF. The CDR3 DNA follows: TGTGCCAGCAGTCGGGACAGGGGCAGGTACGAGCAGTACTTC.

The chain is built from TRBV20-1 and TRBJ2-7; D remains ambiguous. The CDR3 length is 11 residues. Germline V gives CDR1 DFQATT, CDR2 SNEGSKA (reference sequence). Trimming cost V 5 bases and J 6 bases, with 11 bases left between them. CDR3 nucleotides: TGCAGTGCTCGCCCCCATAGCGAGCAGTACTTC. This translates into CSARPHSEQYF.

The chain is built from TRBV3-1 (or the pseudogene TRBV3-2) and TRBJ2-7; 10 positions agree with TRBD1. V lost 3 bases, J lost 6 bases, and 5 bases stayed unmatched. Germline V lookup: CDR1 LGHDT, CDR2 YNNKEL (reference sequence). The CDR3 totals 14 residues. DNA of the CDR3: TGTGCCAGCAGCCAGTGGGGACAGGGGTCCGAGCAGTACTTC. It translates to CASSQWGQGSEQYF.

This chain connects TRBV30 to TRBJ1-5, with 7 bases lining up with TRBD1. J gave up 0 bases and V 1 base, and 9 bases lay outside the gene matches. This CDR3 contains 17 residues. Germline CDR1 reads GTSNPN; CDR2 reads SVGIG (reference sequence). CDR3 sequence: CAWSGSARGNSNQPQHF. The DNA of the CDR3 is TGTGCCTGGAGTGGATCCGCCAGGGGGAATAGCAATCAGCCCCAGCATTTT.

The chain recombines TRBV7-7 with TRBJ2-5, with 16 bases lining up with TRBD2. CDR1 and CDR2 from the germline V gene are SSHAT and FNYEAQ (reference sequence). The CDR3 loop spans 19 amino acids. The junction had 13 bases not matched to a gene; V was cut back by 5 bases and J by 4 bases. This CDR3 reads CASSQEVPGLAGGRETQYF. Written as DNA, the CDR3 is TGTGCCAGCAGCCAGGAGGTCCCGGGACTAGCGGGGGGGCGAGAGACCCAGTACTTC.

The chain has TRBV28 and TRBJ2-7; a weak D match, TRBD1 (6 bases). Germline CDR1 reads MDHEN; CDR2 reads SYDVKM. This CDR3 is 13 amino acids long. Trimming removed 3 bases at V and 3 bases at J, with 9 bases between. The CDR3 region has the DNA TGTGCCAGCAGTTTCACAGGGAACTACGAGCAGTACTTC. It codes for CASSFTGNYEQYF.

The chain joins TRBV7-8 to TRBJ2-2; D possibly corresponds to TRBD1 (6 bases). Trimming removed 3 bases at V and 2 bases at J, with 10 bases between. Germline CDR1 is SGHVS and CDR2 is FQNEAQ. This CDR3 comprises 15 residues. CDR3 coding DNA: TGTGCCAGCAGCTTCGGACAGCAAAACACCGGGGAGCTGTTTTTT. This gives the protein CASSFGQQNTGELFF.

This chain joins TRBV11-2 and TRBJ1-2; the D is unclear. The CDR3 sequence is 15 residues long. The germline V gene encodes CDR1 SGHAT and CDR2 FQNNGV. V was trimmed by 5 bases and J by 3 bases, leaving 16 bases between them. The CDR3 reads CASSHPTREDYGYTF. CDR3 coding DNA: TGTGCCAGCAGCCACCCGACGAGGGAGGACTATGGCTACACCTTC.

This chain links TRBV7-8 with TRBJ2-5, with TRBD1 matching 8 bases. The trim removed 1 base at V and 5 bases at J, leaving 6 bases unmatched. The CDR3 has 15 amino acids. Germline V gene sequence: CDR1 SGHVS, CDR2 FQNEAQ. The DNA for the CDR3 is TGTGCCAGCAGCTTAGGTGACAGGGGTAGGGAGACCCAGTACTTC. This translates into CASSLGDRGRETQYF.

The genes are TRBV10-3 and TRBJ1-1; 7 bases agree with TRBD1. CDR1 and CDR2 from the germline V gene are ENHRY and SYGVKD. The CDR3 has 14 residues. V lost 6 bases to trimming and J lost 5 bases; unmatched junction nucleotides: 9. This CDR3 is CAIRMDRRRTEAFF. As DNA, the CDR3 is TGTGCCATCAGGATGGACAGGCGGAGGACTGAAGCTTTCTTT.

The chain is built from TRBV5-1 and TRBJ2-7, with no clear D. The CDR3 runs 11 residues. The germline V gene has CDR1 SGHRS and CDR2 YFSETQ. V was cut by 2 bases and J by 6 bases, with 6 bases left in between. The CDR3, as DNA: TGCGCCAGCAGCTTTTCGGGCGAGCAGTACTTC. Translated: CASSFSGEQYF.

This clone is a singleton in its sample. The chain couples TRBV2 to TRBJ2-1; 7 nucleotides line up with TRBD2. The germline gives CDR1 SNHLY, CDR2 FYNNEI. V lost 4 bases to trimming and J lost 7 bases; unmatched junction nucleotides: 13. This CDR3 contains 16 residues. CDR3 sequence reads: CASSVRGDPFFNEQFF. Here the CDR3 DNA reads TGTGCCAGCAGTGTACGGGGGGACCCGTTTTTTAATGAGCAGTTCTTC.

The J gene is TRBJ2-1, the V gene TRBV4-2; D perhaps matches TRBD2 (5 bases). V was cut by 1 base and J by 5 bases, with 9 bases left in between. The CDR3 sequence is 14 residues long. Germline V gene data show CDR1 as LGHNA and CDR2 as YNFKEQ. CDR3 bases: TGTGCCAGCAGCCAAGCGGGTAGCGACAATGAGCAGTTCTTC. Its protein product is CASSQAGSDNEQFF.

The chain employs TRBV19 and TRBJ2-7, with a possible D match to TRBD2 (7 bases). Between the trimmed V and J ends, which lost 6 bases and 3 bases, there was a span of 15 bases. The CDR3 contains 14 residues. Germline loops: CDR1 LNHDA, CDR2 SQIVND (reference sequence). This chain's CDR3 is CASRRGGAYYEQYF. In DNA form, the CDR3 reads TGTGCCAGTAGGCGCGGGGGCGCTTACTACGAGCAGTACTTC.

In this sample, this clone turned up a few times. Additional DNA sequences in this sample encode the identical CDR3. This sequence joins TRBV18 and TRBJ2-6; maybe TRBD1 (6 bases). Trimming cost V 0 bases and J 1 base, with 7 bases left between them. The CDR3 runs 16 residues. CDR1 is KGHSH and CDR2 is LQKENI in the germline V gene. DNA of the CDR3: TGTGCCAGCTCACCACCCAGGGGTTCTGGGGCCAACGTCCTGACTTTC. Its protein product is CASSPPRGSGANVLTF.

This chain connects TRBV5-4 to TRBJ2-3; 8 bases agree with TRBD2. Germline V CDR1 and CDR2: SGHNT, YYREEE (reference sequence). The CDR3 runs to 15 residues. J lost 4 bases, V lost 0 bases, and 4 bases had no gene match. The CDR3 protein is CASSLGGTRPDTQYF. Written as DNA, the CDR3 is TGTGCCAGCAGCTTGGGAGGGACTAGACCAGATACGCAGTATTTT. Looking up the rest from reference TRBV5-4 and TRBJ2-3 gives the full variable domain: ETGVTQSPTHLIKTRGQQVTLRCSSQSGHNTVSWYQQALGQGPQFIFQYYREEENGRGNFPPRFSGLQFPNYSSELNVNALELDDSALYLCASSLGGTRPDTQYFGPGTRLTVL.

The CDR3 spells CASSLARAGGIYEQYF. The CDR3 DNA follows: TGTGCCAGCAGCTTAGCGCGAGCGGGGGGAATCTACGAGCAGTACTTC. The chain links TRBV7-9 to TRBJ2-7, with TRBD2 matching over 9 bases. Germline V gene data show CDR1 as SEHNR and CDR2 as FQNEAQ (reference sequence). With 0 bases clipped from V and 3 bases from J, the junction kept 6 bases outside the gene matches. The CDR3 extends over 16 amino acids. Full variable domain (outside the CDR3, taken from reference TRBV7-9 and TRBJ2-7): DTGVSQNPRHKITKRGQNVTFRCDPISEHNRLYWYRQTLGQGPEFLTYFQNEAQLEKSRLLSDRFSAERPKGSFSTLEIQRTEQGDSAMYLCASSLARAGGIYEQYFGPGTRLTVT.

The chain employs TRBV18 and TRBJ2-6; 9 bases are a match to TRBD1. This CDR3 comprises 20 residues. Looked up from germline, CDR1 is KGHSH and CDR2 is LQKENI. With V trimmed by 1 base and J by 1 base, 11 bases remained unmatched. CDR3 sequence (DNA): TGTGCCAGCTCACCACGCCCGACAGGGGGTCAGAGATCTGGGGCCAACGTCCTGACTTTC. Its translation is CASSPRPTGGQRSGANVLTF.

For this clone: An end of the junction differs from the germline gene, which may be a read error. The chain uses TRBV7-9 and TRBJ1-1; D is possibly TRBD1 (5 bases). Germline CDR1 reads SEHNR; CDR2 reads FQNEAQ (reference sequence). This CDR3 has 14 residues. CDR3 sequence: CASSLGEVGVEAFF. CDR3 DNA sequence: TGTGCCAGCAGTTTAGGGGAGGTGGGGGTTGAAGCTTTCTTT.

The chain uses TRBV9 and TRBJ2-3; D is perhaps TRBD2 (6 bases). This CDR3 has 12 residues. With 3 bases removed from V and 13 bases from J, the gap between germline ends came to 15 bases. CDR1 and CDR2 from the germline V gene are SGDLS and YYNGEE. This chain's CDR3 is CASSASREVKYF. The DNA for the CDR3 is TGTGCCAGCAGCGCCTCCAGGGAGGTGAAGTATTTT.

The chain combines TRBV7-8 with TRBJ1-4, with TRBD1 matching 8 bases. CDR1 is SGHVS and CDR2 is FQNEAQ in the germline V gene. The CDR3 runs 13 residues. Trimming at V came to 3 bases and at J to 8 bases, leaving 2 bases not matched to a gene. In DNA form, the CDR3 reads TGTGCCAGCAGCTTCAGACAGGGGGAAAAACTGTTTTTT. Its protein product is CASSFRQGEKLFF.

The V and J genes are TRBV15 and TRBJ1-4, with D uncertain. Germline-derived CDR1 and CDR2 are LNHNV and YYDKDF (reference sequence). The V end was cut by 3 bases, the J end by 12 bases, with 29 bases between. This CDR3 spans 18 amino acids. CDR3 region: CATSSSNLGRALQNQLFF. In DNA, the CDR3 is TGTGCCACCAGCAGTTCCAATCTTGGGCGGGCCCTTCAGAATCAACTGTTTTTT.